A selection of T cell receptor beta chains follows, all from one sample in a study of T cell responses to AZD1222 COVID-19 vaccine. The assay was immunoSEQ multiplex PCR, and TCRdb's table has in-frame clones only and misses some. The data show roughly 170,000 clones, 85% to 95% seen once. Sequencing used peripheral blood, obtained 28 days after the second AZD1222 dose. All receptors come from an adult who received the AZD1222 COVID-19 vaccine. Each CDR3 is given with its conserved first and last residue. The D gene is left open where the match is weak. Not every row has a clone size; where given, it reads once, few, many or a size class.

v_call,j_call,clone_size,d_call,cdr3_nt,cdr3_aa
TRBV11-3,TRBJ2-7,.,.,TGTGCCAGCAGCTTGAGGGGGGCAGGGGTTCTGGGAGAGCAGTACTTC,CASSLRGAGVLGEQYF
TRBV2,TRBJ1-6,.,TRBD1,TGTGCCAGCAGATCGGGACAGATTAATTCACCCCTCCACTTT,CASRSGQINSPLHF
TRBV6-6,TRBJ2-2,.,.,TGTGCCAGCAGTTACTCGACGAGACTGAACACCGGGGAGCTGTTTTTT,CASSYSTRLNTGELFF
TRBV30,TRBJ2-1,.,TRBD2,TGTGCCCACTTACCCCCGGGAGGAGCCATACAGGCCGTTGAGCAGTTCTTC,CAHLPPGGAIQAVEQFF
TRBV28,TRBJ1-4,once,TRBD1,TGTGCCAGCAGTTTCCCAGGACAGGGAGGTAATGAAAAACTGTTTTTT,CASSFPGQGGNEKLFF
TRBV12-3/TRBV12-4,TRBJ2-7,few,TRBD1,TGTGCCAGCAGTGTCGGGACAGAGTACGAGCAGTACTTC,CASSVGTEYEQYF
TRBV4-1,TRBJ2-7,once,TRBD2,TGCGCCAGCAGCCAAGACGTCTACCTCCGGGGGGCCTACGAGCAGTACTTC,CASSQDVYLRGAYEQYF
TRBV20-1,TRBJ1-5,.,TRBD1,TGCAGTGCTAGTCGACAGGGGGATCAGCCCCAGCATTTT,CSASRQGDQPQHF
TRBV9,TRBJ1-1,once,.,TGTGCCAGCAGCGTACACTTCGGGGGTGAAGCTTTCTTT,CASSVHFGGEAFF
TRBV7-9,TRBJ1-2,.,.,TGTGCCAGCAGCTTGGGGGTAGGCTATGGCTACACCTTC,CASSLGVGYGYTF
TRBV7-9,TRBJ2-4,.,.,TGTGCCAGCAGCCCAGGCGGGCCCCCCAGGTACTTC,CASSPGGPPRYF
TRBV2,TRBJ1-3,.,.,TGTGCCAGCAGTTCCATGGGGGGAAACACCATATATTTT,CASSSMGGNTIYF
TRBV2,TRBJ2-5,.,.,TGTGCCAGCAGGGACCAAGAGACCCAGTACTTC,CASRDQETQYF
TRBV25-1,TRBJ1-1,.,.,TGTGCCAGCAGTGAATGGGGGCGTAACACTGAAGCTTTCTTT,CASSEWGRNTEAFF
TRBV9,TRBJ1-1,once,.,TGTGCCAGCAGCCCCCACGGCAATGAAGCTTTCTTT,CASSPHGNEAFF
TRBV3-1/TRBV3-2,TRBJ2-7,.,TRBD1,TGTGCCAGCAGCTTCCGGCGGTGGACAGGGCCCAACTACGAGCAGTACTTC,CASSFRRWTGPNYEQYF
TRBV19,TRBJ2-1,.,TRBD2,TGTGCCAGTACTAGCGGGATGAATGAGCAGTTCTTC,CASTSGMNEQFF
TRBV4-1,TRBJ2-3,once,.,TGCGCCAGCAGCCAAGCCCCGACTTACACAGATACGCAGTATTTT,CASSQAPTYTDTQYF
TRBV28,TRBJ1-4,.,.,TGTGCCAGCAGCTCTCCGGGCCTCCCAACTAATGAAAAACTGTTTTTT,CASSSPGLPTNEKLFF
TRBV19,TRBJ1-3,.,.,TGTGCCAGTAGTACTCAGACATTCTCTGGAAACACCATATATTTT,CASSTQTFSGNTIYF